The 22 T cell receptor beta chains given below trace back to one sample, sequenced in a study of T cell responses to AZD1222 COVID-19 vaccine. Profiling relied on immunoSEQ multiplex PCR, and the TCRdb table lists in-frame clones only, not all of them. The sample lists under 95,000 clones; around 85% were seen once. Sequenced material: peripheral blood, taken 28 days after the second AZD1222 dose. Receptors were obtained from an adult who received the AZD1222 COVID-19 vaccine.

This clone was seen a single time. The chain carries TRBV5-1 and TRBJ1-5; 7 positions match TRBD1. The CDR3 totals 15 residues. V shed 4 bases and J 6 bases; nucleotides not matched to a gene: 10. Per the germline V gene, CDR1 is SGHRS and CDR2 is YFSETQ. The CDR3 nucleotides are TGCGCCAGCAGCATTGGGACAGCAGTAAGTCAGCCCCAGCATTTT. Translated, it gives CASSIGTAVSQPQHF.

V and J are TRBV5-1 and TRBJ2-3; no clear D gene. Germline values: CDR1 SGHRS, CDR2 YFSETQ. V gave up 0 bases and J gave up 2 bases, with 4 bases separating them. The CDR3 extends over 13 amino acids. In DNA, the CDR3 is TGCGCCAGCAGCTTGGCGGTCACAGATACGCAGTATTTT. Its translation: CASSLAVTDTQYF.

In its sample, this clone was seen once. The rearrangement links TRBV28 to TRBJ2-2; possibly TRBD1 for D (5 bases). V was trimmed by 7 bases and J by 6 bases, leaving 18 bases between them. Germline V gene data show CDR1 as MDHEN and CDR2 as SYDVKM. The CDR3 spans 15 residues. The DNA of the CDR3 is TGTGCCAGCACCGGGTCGGCAGGGTGGGCCGGGGAGCTGTTTTTT. This translates into CASTGSAGWAGELFF.

This chain links TRBV5-5 with TRBJ2-2; D tentatively fits TRBD1 or TRBD2 (5 bases each). Deletions cut 2 bases from V and 7 bases from J, with 12 bases between. Germline CDR1 reads SGHKS; CDR2 reads YYEKEE (reference sequence). The CDR3 has 14 amino acids. The CDR3 protein is CASSFSGTSGELFF. The CDR3 bases are TGTGCCAGCAGCTTCTCTGGGACGAGCGGGGAGCTGTTTTTT.

This chain links TRBV3-1 (or the pseudogene TRBV3-2) with TRBJ2-1; D is possibly TRBD1 (6 bases). This CDR3 has 15 residues. Per germline, CDR1 LGHDT and CDR2 YNNKEL (reference sequence). V was pared by 2 bases and J by 10 bases, with 18 bases between. The CDR3 loop is CASSQPGAADREQFF. The CDR3 DNA reads as TGTGCCAGCAGCCAACCTGGGGCCGCCGACAGGGAGCAGTTCTTC.

J is TRBJ2-7 and V is TRBV27; D is unresolved. The length of the CDR3 is 15 residues. Germline assignment: CDR1 MNHEY and CDR2 SMNVEV (reference sequence). V lost 5 bases, J lost 3 bases, and 17 bases lay in between. In DNA form, the CDR3 reads TGTGCCAGCAGTCCGACAAATCTCTATTTCTACGAGCAGTACTTC. Protein sequence: CASSPTNLYFYEQYF.

V is TRBV19 and J is TRBJ1-1; no clear D gene. Trimming left V 7 bases short and J 0 bases short, with 9 bases between. CDR3 length: 13 amino acids. CDR1 is LNHDA and CDR2 is SQIVND in the germline V gene (reference sequence). The CDR3 region has the DNA TGTGCCAGTAAAGGGCAGATGAACACTGAAGCTTTCTTT. Encoded protein: CASKGQMNTEAFF.

CDR3 region: CASSLPGGAEQPQHF. CDR3 in DNA: TGTGCCAGCAGTTTGCCCGGGGGGGCTGAGCAGCCCCAGCATTTT. The genes are TRBV28 and TRBJ1-5, with D possibly matching TRBD1 (6 bases). The CDR3 totals 15 residues. Germline-derived CDR1 and CDR2 are MDHEN and SYDVKM. Trimming left V 3 bases short and J 7 bases short, with 16 bases between.

The rearrangement links TRBV27 to TRBJ2-6; D call uncertain. V was pared by 5 bases and J by 2 bases, with 13 bases between. Germline lookup yields CDR1 MNHEY and CDR2 SMNVEV (reference sequence). The CDR3 has 16 residues. DNA of the CDR3: TGTGCCAGCAGTACCCCTGAGGCCGCTGGGGCCAACGTCCTGACTTTC. This codes for CASSTPEAAGANVLTF.

The chain combines TRBV21-1 with TRBJ1-5. TRBV21-1 is a pseudogene segment. The length of the CDR3 is 14 residues. The CDR3 loop reads CASSRVGDRQPQHF. The CDR3 DNA reads as TGTGCCAGCAGCAGGGTTGGGGACCGTCAGCCCCAGCATTTT.

The sample holds one count of this clone. The chain has TRBV6-6 and TRBJ1-1; 11 bases align to TRBD1. The V segment lost 6 bases and the J segment 4 bases; nucleotides outside the gene matches: 10. Germline CDR1 MNHNY, CDR2 SVGAGI (reference sequence). CDR3 length equals 16 residues. CDR3: CASRTTRTGGGTEAFF. The CDR3 coding sequence is TGTGCCAGCAGGACTACTCGGACAGGGGGCGGCACTGAAGCTTTCTTT.

The V and J genes are TRBV5-5 and TRBJ2-3; D gene unclear. CDR3 length: 15 amino acids. Per germline, CDR1 SGHKS and CDR2 YYEKEE (reference sequence). V shed 2 bases and J shed 0 bases, with 10 bases lying between them. The chain's CDR3 is CASSFRGTSTDTQYF. As DNA, the CDR3 is TGTGCCAGCAGCTTTCGAGGTACTAGCACAGATACGCAGTATTTT.

The rearrangement links TRBV5-6 to TRBJ1-5; 8 nucleotides align to TRBD1. Germline CDR1 is SGHDT and CDR2 is YYEEEE. The CDR3 spans 13 residues. V was clipped by 4 bases and J by 7 bases; unmatched bases: 4. The CDR3 coding sequence is TGTGCCAGCAGCGGGACAGGTGGGCAGCCCCAGCATTTT. Protein product: CASSGTGGQPQHF. The full variable domain, completed using reference TRBV5-6 and TRBJ1-5, is DAGVTQSPTHLIKTRGQQVTLRCSPKSGHDTVSWYQQALGQGPQFIFQYYEEEERQRGNFPDRFSGHQFPNYSSELNVNALLLGDSALYLCASSGTGGQPQHFGDGTRLSIL.

The V and J genes are TRBV28 and TRBJ1-4; unclear D gene. Trimming stripped 6 bases from V and 4 bases from J, with 9 bases between. CDR1 and CDR2 (germline): MDHEN, SYDVKM. The CDR3 has 13 residues. CDR3 residues: CASRVGGNEKLFF. As DNA, the CDR3 is TGTGCCAGCAGAGTGGGCGGTAATGAAAAACTGTTTTTT.

In its sample, this clone was seen a few times. The V and J genes are TRBV6-5 and TRBJ2-7; weak D call: TRBD2 (6 bases). V dropped 2 bases and J dropped 6 bases, with 8 bases sitting between them. CDR1 and CDR2 (germline): MNHEY, SVGAGI. The CDR3 sequence is 12 residues long. The CDR3 sequence: CASSYRGGEQYF. CDR3 bases: TGTGCCAGCAGTTACCGGGGAGGCGAGCAGTACTTC.

The chain has TRBV6-5 and TRBJ1-2; D is possibly TRBD1 (5 bases). The CDR3 is 12 residues long. V shed 2 bases and J shed 8 bases, with 9 bases lying between them. CDR1 is MNHEY and CDR2 is SVGAGI in the germline V gene. As DNA, the CDR3 is TGTGCCAGCAGTTACCGGGGCATCGGCTACACCTTC. This sequence encodes CASSYRGIGYTF.

Details on this clone: Germline is not matched at one junction end, which may reflect a read error. V is TRBV7-3 and J is TRBJ2-3; 8 nucleotides match TRBD2. Germline V CDR1 and CDR2: SGHTA, FQGTGA. The CDR3 runs to 15 residues. The CDR3 reads CANSPAGGYTDTQYF. DNA for the CDR3: TGTGCCAACAGCCCCGCGGGGGGATACACAGATACGCAGTATTTT.

This clone was found once. The chain couples TRBV6-5 to TRBJ1-1, with unresolved D. CDR3 length: 14 residues. V lost 6 bases, J lost 8 bases, and 19 bases lay in between. Germline loops: CDR1 MNHEY, CDR2 SVGAGI. CDR3 DNA: TGTGCCAGCAGCCACACCGAAGGACGATCAGAAGCTTTCTTT. Translation gives CASSHTEGRSEAFF.

CDR3 in amino acids: CASSLVVPDRGDEKLFF. CDR3 sequence (DNA): TGTGCCAGCAGCTTAGTAGTACCGGACAGAGGAGATGAAAAACTGTTTTTT. The V and J genes are TRBV11-3 and TRBJ1-4; TRBD1 might be the D (6 bases). Germline CDR1 is SGHNT and CDR2 is YENEEA. This CDR3 is built from 17 residues. Trimming took off 1 base at V and 6 bases at J, with 18 bases between the two ends.

The rearrangement uses TRBV19 and TRBJ2-1; 14 nucleotides agree with TRBD2. V lost 5 bases to trimming and J lost 10 bases; unmatched junction nucleotides: 7. There are 15 residues in the CDR3. Germline V gene sequence: CDR1 LNHDA, CDR2 SQIVND (reference sequence). The DNA for the CDR3 is TGTGCCAGTAGTCGGACTAGCGGGGGGCCGAGGGAGCAGTTCTTC. It codes for CASSRTSGGPREQFF.

The rearrangement uses TRBV5-1 and TRBJ2-3; D is unclear. Trimming took off 4 bases at V and 4 bases at J, with 7 bases between the two ends. The germline V gene has CDR1 SGHRS and CDR2 YFSETQ. This CDR3 has 12 residues. CDR3 sequence reads: CASSLPPDTQYF. In DNA form, the CDR3 reads TGCGCCAGCAGCCTTCCACCAGATACGCAGTATTTT.

The chain combines TRBV2 with TRBJ2-7; 7 bases map to TRBD2. The J segment lost 0 bases and the V segment lost 2 bases, leaving 7 bases of the junction unmatched. The V gene's germline CDR1 is SNHLY and CDR2 FYNNEI. This CDR3 has 16 amino acids. CDR3 region: CASSEWGGLNSYEQYF. CDR3 DNA: TGTGCCAGCAGTGAATGGGGGGGATTGAACTCCTACGAGCAGTACTTC.